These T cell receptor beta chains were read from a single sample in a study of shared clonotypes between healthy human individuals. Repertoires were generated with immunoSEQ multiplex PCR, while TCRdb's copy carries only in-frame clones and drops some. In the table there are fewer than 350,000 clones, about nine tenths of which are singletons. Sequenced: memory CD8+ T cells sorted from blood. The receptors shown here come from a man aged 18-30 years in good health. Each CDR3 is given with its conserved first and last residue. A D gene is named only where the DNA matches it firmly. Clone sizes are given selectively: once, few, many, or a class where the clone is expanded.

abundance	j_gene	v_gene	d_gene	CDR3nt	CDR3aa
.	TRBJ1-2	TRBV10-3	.	TGTGCCATCAGTGAACAGGGACCTAACTATGGCTACACCTTC	CAISEQGPNYGYTF
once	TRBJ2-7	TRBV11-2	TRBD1	TGTGCCAGCAGCCAAGTGGGGACAGGGTTCGCCTACGAGCAGTACTTC	CASSQVGTGFAYEQYF
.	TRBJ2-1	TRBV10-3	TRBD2	TGTGCCATCAGTGAGTCCAGGACTAGAGAGCAGTTCTTC	CAISESRTREQFF
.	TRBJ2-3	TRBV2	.	TGTGCCAGCAGTGCGGCAGGTTTAACAGATACGCAGTATTTT	CASSAAGLTDTQYF
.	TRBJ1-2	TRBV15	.	TGTGCCACCAGCACCACCCTACGGGGTGACTATGGCTACACCTTC	CATSTTLRGDYGYTF
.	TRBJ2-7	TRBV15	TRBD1	TGTGCCACCAGCCCGGGACAGAGCTACGAGCAGTACTTC	CATSPGQSYEQYF
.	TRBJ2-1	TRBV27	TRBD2	TGTGCCAGCAGTTTATCCGCCGGGACTATTCTCAATGAGCAGTTCTTC	CASSLSAGTILNEQFF
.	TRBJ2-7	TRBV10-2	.	TGCGCCAGCAGTGATTTGGGGGGATCTACCTACGAGCAGTACTTC	CASSDLGGSTYEQYF
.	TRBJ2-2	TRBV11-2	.	TGTGCCAGCAGCTTCGGGACCGGGGAGCTGTTTTTT	CASSFGTGELFF
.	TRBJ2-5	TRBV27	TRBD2	TGTGCCAGCAGTTTGAGTGGGCTAGCGGGGGGGGCCCAGTACTTC	CASSLSGLAGGAQYF
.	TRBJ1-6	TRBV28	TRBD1	TGTGCCAGCAGTTACAGGGGCAATTCACCCCTCCACTTT	CASSYRGNSPLHF
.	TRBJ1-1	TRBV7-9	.	TGTGCCACCGACGGACGGGTGAACACTGAAGCTTTCTTT	CATDGRVNTEAFF
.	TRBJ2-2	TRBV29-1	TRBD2	TGCAGCGTTGAAGACCGGACTAGCGGGAGCGCCGGGGAGCTGTTTTTT	CSVEDRTSGSAGELFF
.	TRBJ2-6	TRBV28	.	TGTGCCAGCGGCAGAGTGTTACTCTCTGGGGCCAACGTCCTGACTTTC	CASGRVLLSGANVLTF
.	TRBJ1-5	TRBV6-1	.	TGTGCCAGCAGTGAATGGGCATACAATCAGCCCCAGCATTTT	CASSEWAYNQPQHF
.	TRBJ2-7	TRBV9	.	TGTGCCAGCAGCGTAGGACTAGTTAGCGAGCAGTACTTC	CASSVGLVSEQYF
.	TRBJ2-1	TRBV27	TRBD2	TGTGCCAGCAGTTTTAGCGGGGGGTTCTACAATGAGCAGTTCTTC	CASSFSGGFYNEQFF
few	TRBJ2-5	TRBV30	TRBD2	TGTGCCTGGGAACCCGGGACTAGCGGGGAAGAGACCCAGTACTTC	CAWEPGTSGEETQYF
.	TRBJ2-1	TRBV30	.	TGTGCCTGGAGTGTACTCCGCGGGCGGTCCTACAATGAGCAGTTCTTC	CAWSVLRGRSYNEQFF
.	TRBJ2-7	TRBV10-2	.	TGCGCCAGCAGTGAGTCGGGGGACAAGGTTTACGAGCAGTACTTC	CASSESGDKVYEQYF
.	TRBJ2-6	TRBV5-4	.	TGTGCCAGCATTAGCTCTGGGGCCAACGTCCTGACTTTC	CASISSGANVLTF
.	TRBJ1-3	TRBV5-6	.	TGTGCCAGCAGCTTGGAGGGGGGTTCCCCCATATATTTT	CASSLEGGSPIYF
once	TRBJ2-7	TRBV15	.	TGTGCCACCAGCAGAGTAGGGAACTACGAGCAGTACTTC	CATSRVGNYEQYF